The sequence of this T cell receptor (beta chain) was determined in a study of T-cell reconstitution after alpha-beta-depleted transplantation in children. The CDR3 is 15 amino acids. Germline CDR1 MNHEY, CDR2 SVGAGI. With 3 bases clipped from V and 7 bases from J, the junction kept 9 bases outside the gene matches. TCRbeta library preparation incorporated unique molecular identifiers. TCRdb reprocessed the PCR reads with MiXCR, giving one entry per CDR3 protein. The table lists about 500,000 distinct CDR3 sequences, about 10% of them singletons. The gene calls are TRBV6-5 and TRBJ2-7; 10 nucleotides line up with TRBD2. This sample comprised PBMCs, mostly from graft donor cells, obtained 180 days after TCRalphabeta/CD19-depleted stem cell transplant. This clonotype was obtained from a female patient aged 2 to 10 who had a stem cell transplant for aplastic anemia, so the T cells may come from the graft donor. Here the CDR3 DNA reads TGTGCCAGCAGTTATTGGCTAGCGGGAGTAGGGGAGCAGTACTTC. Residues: CASSYWLAGVGEQYF.